This T cell receptor (beta chain) is drawn from a study of blood T cell repertoires in COVID-19. Per the germline V gene, CDR1 is SGHRS and CDR2 is YFSETQ. Trimming cost V 0 bases and J 5 bases, with 5 bases left between them. The CDR3 extends over 12 amino acids. Some clones are missing from TCRdb's copy, which holds only in-frame ones; the method was immunoSEQ multiplex PCR. The sample lists some 110,000 clones, less than 90% occurring once. The chain employs TRBV5-1 and TRBJ2-5, with a tentative D call TRBD2 (5 bases). Sequencing was performed on peripheral blood. This TCR was recovered from an older man who had recovered from COVID-19. The CDR3 protein is CASSLGEETQYF. The CDR3 DNA reads as TGCGCCAGCAGCTTGGGGGAGGAGACCCAGTACTTC.